The 23 T cell receptor beta chains reported below all come from one sample, sequenced in a study of blood T cell repertoires in COVID-19. Sequencing was performed with immunoSEQ multiplex PCR; in TCRdb, only in-frame clones are kept and a portion is missing. This table has tens of thousands of clones, 85% to 95% appearing once. The sequencing input was peripheral blood. These receptors were obtained from a human donor with active COVID-19. The donor label of this sample is uncertain.

V usage is TRBV2 and J usage is TRBJ2-7, with 10 bases that match TRBD1. The CDR3 contains 14 residues. CDR1 and CDR2 (germline): SNHLY, FYNNEI. J lost 3 bases, V lost 6 bases, and 5 bases had no gene match. In DNA, the CDR3 is TGTGCCAGCAGGGGGGACAGGGGTTACTACGAGCAGTACTTC. Its translation is CASRGDRGYYEQYF.

V gene TRBV21-1 combines with J gene TRBJ1-2; the table's D call, TRBD1, has no DNA check behind it. TRBV21-1 counts as a pseudogene. The CDR3 has 16 residues. The CDR3 nucleotides are TGTGCCAGCAGCAAAATTTTGGGACAGAATAACTATGGCTACACCTTC. Translating it yields CASSKILGQNNYGYTF.

V and J are TRBV7-2 and TRBJ2-4; D perhaps matches TRBD2 (7 bases). This CDR3 has 17 residues. V dropped 5 bases and J dropped 3 bases, with 20 bases sitting between them. Germline loops: CDR1 SGHTA, CDR2 FQGNSA. The CDR3 region has the DNA TGTGCCAGCAGCCCATCAGTACGGGGGGCAGGCAAAAACATTCAGTACTTC. Amino acids: CASSPSVRGAGKNIQYF. Supplemented by reference TRBV7-2 and TRBJ2-4, the full variable domain reads GAGVSQSPSNKVTEKGKDVELRCDPISGHTALYWYRQSLGQGLEFLIYFQGNSAPDKSGLPSDRFSAERTGGSVSTLTIQRTQQEDSAVYLCASSPSVRGAGKNIQYFGAGTRLSVL.

The table lists this clone with a count of one. The CDR3 DNA reads TGCGCCAGCAGTACCTCTAGCGGGGCTTTCACAGATACGCAGTATTTT. Protein sequence: CASSTSSGAFTDTQYF. The gene calls are TRBV5-1 and TRBJ2-3, with TRBD2 matching over 9 bases. After removal of 5 bases from V and 2 bases from J, the junction contained 9 bases not matched to a gene. CDR1 is SGHRS and CDR2 is YFSETQ in the germline V gene. The CDR3 sequence is 16 residues long.

This clone was found a few times. The chain employs TRBV6-4 and TRBJ2-2; 10 nucleotides match TRBD2. CDR3 size: 14 residues. Germline CDR1 is MRHNA and CDR2 is SNTAGT. The trim removed 5 bases at V and 3 bases at J, leaving 0 bases unmatched. The CDR3 loop reads CASSLAGDTGELFF. The CDR3, as DNA: TGTGCCAGCAGTCTAGCGGGGGACACCGGGGAGCTGTTTTTT.

The chain joins TRBV5-5 to TRBJ2-4, with D possibly TRBD1 on 6 matching bases. Deletions cut 1 base from V and 10 bases from J, with 18 bases between. Germline CDR1 SGHKS, CDR2 YYEKEE (reference sequence). The CDR3 runs 15 residues. CDR3 in amino acids: CASSLNPRTVGIQYF. The CDR3 DNA follows: TGTGCCAGCAGCTTGAATCCCCGGACAGTGGGAATTCAGTACTTC. Filled out from reference TRBV5-5 and TRBJ2-4, the complete variable domain reads DAGVTQSPTHLIKTRGQQVTLRCSPISGHKSVSWYQQVLGQGPQFIFQYYEKEERGRGNFPDRFSARQFPNYSSELNVNALLLGDSALYLCASSLNPRTVGIQYFGAGTRLSVL.

J is TRBJ2-3 and V is TRBV18, with D tentatively TRBD2 (5 bases). CDR3 length: 15 residues. Per the germline V gene, CDR1 is KGHSH and CDR2 is LQKENI. V was cut by 4 bases and J by 2 bases, with 13 bases left in between. CDR3 DNA: TGTGCCAGCTCACAAGCGGTGCCACCCACAGATACGCAGTATTTT. Translation: CASSQAVPPTDTQYF.

The J gene is TRBJ1-1, the V gene TRBV28; 8 bases are shared with TRBD1. Germline CDR1 and CDR2: MDHEN and SYDVKM. The junction had 15 bases not matched to a gene; V was cut back by 2 bases and J by 4 bases. This CDR3 comprises 18 residues. This CDR3 reads CASSLMGGQVGRGTEAFF. DNA of the CDR3: TGTGCCAGCAGTTTAATGGGGGGACAGGTAGGGAGGGGCACTGAAGCTTTCTTT.

V gene TRBV7-9 combines with J gene TRBJ2-1, with D possibly TRBD2 on 7 matching bases. Trimming removed 11 bases at V and 8 bases at J, with 22 bases between. The CDR3 is 14 residues long. CDR1 is SEHNR and CDR2 is FQNEAQ in the germline V gene (reference sequence). This CDR3 reads CAGGRWEGDDEQFF. CDR3 DNA sequence: TGTGCCGGGGGCCGATGGGAGGGTGACGATGAGCAGTTCTTC.

The genes are TRBV5-5 and TRBJ1-4; D is ambiguous. The CDR3 totals 15 residues. Looked up from germline, CDR1 is SGHKS and CDR2 is YYEKEE (reference sequence). Trimming left V 4 bases short and J 0 bases short, with 10 bases between. In nucleotides, the CDR3 is TGTGCCAGCAGCCTACCATCTGCAACTAATGAAAAACTGTTTTTT. Amino acids: CASSLPSATNEKLFF.

The V and J genes are TRBV29-1 and TRBJ1-1; 7 bases align to TRBD1. The CDR3 is 12 residues long. CDR1 and CDR2 (germline): SQVTM, ANQGSEA. Losses at the gene ends were 6 bases for V and 1 base for J; bases not matched to a gene: 2. CDR3 sequence: CSVGQPNTEAFF. CDR3 coding DNA: TGCAGCGTGGGACAGCCGAACACTGAAGCTTTCTTT.

This clone appeared a single time. This chain joins TRBV6-5 and TRBJ1-6; 8 positions agree with TRBD1. Germline V CDR1 and CDR2: MNHEY, SVGAGI. Losses at the gene ends were 2 bases for V and 10 bases for J; bases not matched to a gene: 10. This CDR3 is 16 amino acids long. This CDR3 reads CASSYGEGRGLSPLHF. The CDR3 DNA reads TGTGCCAGCAGTTACGGTGAGGGCAGGGGGCTGTCACCCCTCCACTTT.

This chain connects TRBV19 to TRBJ2-3; D possibly corresponds to TRBD2 (7 bases). The V end lost 1 base, the J end lost 2 bases, and 13 bases lay between the germline ends. The CDR3 is 16 residues long. Germline lookup yields CDR1 LNHDA and CDR2 SQIVND (reference sequence). CDR3 loop: CASSIGGGALTDTQYF. In nucleotides, the CDR3 is TGTGCCAGTAGTATAGGAGGGGGGGCCCTCACAGATACGCAGTATTTT.

The rearrangement links TRBV7-2 to TRBJ2-1; D may be TRBD1 (5 bases). This CDR3 spans 14 amino acids. V was pared by 0 bases and J by 6 bases, with 9 bases between. Germline loops: CDR1 SGHTA, CDR2 FQGNSA. CDR3 loop: CASSLAGVRNEQFF. The CDR3 DNA follows: TGTGCCAGCAGCTTAGCAGGGGTTCGCAATGAGCAGTTCTTC.

The gene calls are TRBV15 and TRBJ2-3; 9 nucleotides agree with TRBD1. V shed 6 bases and J 7 bases; nucleotides not matched to a gene: 11. Germline assignment: CDR1 LNHNV and CDR2 YYDKDF (reference sequence). The CDR3 is 15 amino acids. This chain's CDR3 is CATSTGTGSRNTQYF. The CDR3 bases are TGTGCCACCAGTACCGGGACAGGGTCAAGGAATACGCAGTATTTT.

The rearrangement uses TRBV6-2 or TRBV6-3 and TRBJ1-1; D is unclear. V was cut by 4 bases and J by 5 bases, with 11 bases left in between. Looked up from germline, CDR1 is MNHEY and CDR2 is SVGEGT. The CDR3 spans 13 residues. The CDR3 coding sequence is TGTGCCAGCAGTTTCCCCGGGAGTACTGAAGCTTTCTTT. Residues: CASSFPGSTEAFF.

The chain uses TRBV5-1 and TRBJ2-7, with D perhaps TRBD1 (6 bases). From germline, CDR1 is SGHRS and CDR2 YFSETQ. V was trimmed by 5 bases and J by 1 base, leaving 13 bases between them. The length of the CDR3 is 14 residues. The CDR3 DNA follows: TGCGCCAGCAGTTCGCTGGACAGTTCCTACGAGCAGTACTTC. This translates into CASSSLDSSYEQYF.

This sequence joins TRBV27 and TRBJ2-6; D is undetermined. V lost 6 bases, J lost 1 base, and 4 bases lay in between. This CDR3 is 13 amino acids long. Germline V lookup: CDR1 MNHEY, CDR2 SMNVEV (reference sequence). This CDR3 is CASRRSGANVLTF. As DNA, the CDR3 is TGTGCCAGCAGGCGGTCTGGGGCCAACGTCCTGACTTTC.

The V gene is TRBV6-5, the J gene TRBJ1-1; tentative D call: TRBD1 (6 bases). Trimming left V 6 bases short and J 2 bases short, with 13 bases between. Germline lookup yields CDR1 MNHEY and CDR2 SVGAGI. The CDR3 runs to 14 residues. The CDR3 DNA follows: TGTGCCAGCAGATACCGGGGGGCAAACACTGAAGCTTTCTTT. Protein: CASRYRGANTEAFF.

V is TRBV3-1 (or the pseudogene TRBV3-2) and J is TRBJ1-3; 9 bases match TRBD1. This CDR3 contains 16 residues. Per the germline V gene, CDR1 is LGHDT and CDR2 is YNNKEL (reference sequence). V shed 5 bases, J shed 3 bases, and the junction held 8 bases outside the gene matches. The CDR3 region has the DNA TGTGCCAGCAGCGTTCGGGACAGGGTCCTTGGAAACACCATATATTTT. Amino acid sequence: CASSVRDRVLGNTIYF.

The V gene is TRBV4-1, the J gene TRBJ1-2; D uncertain. Germline assignment: CDR1 MGHRA and CDR2 YSYEKL. Trimming left V 0 bases short and J 5 bases short, with 13 bases between. The CDR3 has 15 residues. CDR3 residues: CASSQEAALVYGYTF. DNA for the CDR3: TGCGCCAGCAGCCAAGAGGCAGCGTTAGTGTATGGCTACACCTTC.

This clone was counted only a few times. The V call is TRBV4-1, the J call TRBJ2-2; no firm D call. Germline V gives CDR1 MGHRA, CDR2 YSYEKL. This CDR3 contains 15 residues. The germline V and J ends were trimmed by 3 bases and 3 bases, with 11 bases remaining between them. The CDR3: CASSQRLGDTGELFF. CDR3 sequence (DNA): TGCGCCAGCAGCCAGCGCCTAGGAGACACCGGGGAGCTGTTTTTT.

This clone appeared a few times. V and J are TRBV5-1 and TRBJ1-6, with D maybe TRBD1 (5 bases). V was clipped by 0 bases and J by 0 bases, with 7 bases between them. The CDR3 covers 16 residues. Germline lookup yields CDR1 SGHRS and CDR2 YFSETQ. The CDR3: CASSLGQRSYNSPLHF. In DNA form, the CDR3 reads TGCGCCAGCAGCTTGGGACAGCGCTCCTATAATTCACCCCTCCACTTT.